The clone carrying this TCR beta chain occurred once. The antigen is undetermined. These data originate in a study of PD-1 blockade in mismatch repair-deficient tumors. General study findings and limits: After pembrolizumab, tumor-resident clones rose rapidly, then generally contracted before radiologic responses.

From germline, CDR1 is SGHAT and CDR2 FQNNGV. Between the trimmed V and J ends, which lost 1 base and 11 bases, there was a span of 11 bases. The CDR3 has 12 amino acids. Mismatch repair deficiency was confirmed in all patients, by PCR or immunohistochemistry. TCR sequencing covered a few patients who responded to pembrolizumab. Profiling relied on immunoSEQ multiplex PCR, and the TCRdb table lists in-frame clones only, not all of them. Among roughly 120,000 clones, 88% were seen once, and the ten largest hold approximately 12%. The origin of this receptor is an adult with mismatch repair-deficient cancer. The sample here was peripheral blood, taken approximately 71 weeks after starting pembrolizumab. The chain combines TRBV11-2 with TRBJ1-1; D gene ambiguous. The CDR3 spells CASSLGAVDAFF. CDR3 nucleotide sequence: TGTGCCAGCAGCTTAGGGGCTGTGGATGCTTTCTTT.